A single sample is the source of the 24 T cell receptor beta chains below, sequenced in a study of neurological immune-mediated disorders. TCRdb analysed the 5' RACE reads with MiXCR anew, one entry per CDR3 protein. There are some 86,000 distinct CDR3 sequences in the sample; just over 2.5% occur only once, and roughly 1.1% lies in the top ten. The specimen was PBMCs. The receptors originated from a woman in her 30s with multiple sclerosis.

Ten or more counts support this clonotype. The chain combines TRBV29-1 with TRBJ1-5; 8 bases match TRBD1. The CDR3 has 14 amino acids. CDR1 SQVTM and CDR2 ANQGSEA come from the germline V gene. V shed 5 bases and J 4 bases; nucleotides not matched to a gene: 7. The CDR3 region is CSVSPGQANQPQHF. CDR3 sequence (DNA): TGCAGCGTTTCCCCGGGACAGGCGAATCAGCCCCAGCATTTT.

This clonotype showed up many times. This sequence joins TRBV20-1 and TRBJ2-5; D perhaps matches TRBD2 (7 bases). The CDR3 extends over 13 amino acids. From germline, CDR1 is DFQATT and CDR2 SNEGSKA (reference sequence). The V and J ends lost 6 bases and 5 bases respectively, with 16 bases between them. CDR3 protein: CSAGGVAGETQYF. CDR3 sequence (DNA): TGCAGTGCAGGGGGGGTGGCTGGGGAGACCCAGTACTTC.

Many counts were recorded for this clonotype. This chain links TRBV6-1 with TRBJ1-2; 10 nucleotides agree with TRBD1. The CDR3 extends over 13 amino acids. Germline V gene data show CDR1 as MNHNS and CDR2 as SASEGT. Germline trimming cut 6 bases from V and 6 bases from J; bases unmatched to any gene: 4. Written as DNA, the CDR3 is TGTGCCAGCAGGCGGACAGGGGGAAATGGCTACACCTTC. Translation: CASRRTGGNGYTF.

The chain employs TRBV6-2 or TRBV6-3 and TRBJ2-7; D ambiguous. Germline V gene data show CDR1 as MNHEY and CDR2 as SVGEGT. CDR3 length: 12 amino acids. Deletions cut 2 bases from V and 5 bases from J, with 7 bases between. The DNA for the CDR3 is TGTGCCAGCAGTTACCCTTACAACGAGCAGTACTTC. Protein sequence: CASSYPYNEQYF.

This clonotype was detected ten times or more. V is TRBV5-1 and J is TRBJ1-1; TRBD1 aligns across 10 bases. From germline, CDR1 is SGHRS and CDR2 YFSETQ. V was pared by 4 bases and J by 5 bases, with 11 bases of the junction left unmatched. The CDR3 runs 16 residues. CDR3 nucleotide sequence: TGCGCCAGCAGCGCTGGGGACAGGGGAATATGGACTGAAGCTTTCTTT. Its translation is CASSAGDRGIWTEAFF.

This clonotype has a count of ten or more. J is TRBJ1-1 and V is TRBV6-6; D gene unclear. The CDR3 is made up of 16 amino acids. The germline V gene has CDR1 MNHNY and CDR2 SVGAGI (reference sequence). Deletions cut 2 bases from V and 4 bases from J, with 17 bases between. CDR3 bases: TGTGCCAGCAGTTACGGAGTGATGGGTTCGGTCACTGAAGCTTTCTTT. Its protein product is CASSYGVMGSVTEAFF.

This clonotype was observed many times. The CDR3 nucleotides read TGCAGTGCTAGAGGAACAGGGGAAACAGAGACCCAGTACTTC. Translated, it gives CSARGTGETETQYF. The chain has TRBV20-1 and TRBJ2-5; 7 bases fit TRBD1. Per the germline V gene, CDR1 is DFQATT and CDR2 is SNEGSKA (reference sequence). The CDR3 has 14 residues. The V segment lost 1 base and the J segment 4 bases; nucleotides outside the gene matches: 6.

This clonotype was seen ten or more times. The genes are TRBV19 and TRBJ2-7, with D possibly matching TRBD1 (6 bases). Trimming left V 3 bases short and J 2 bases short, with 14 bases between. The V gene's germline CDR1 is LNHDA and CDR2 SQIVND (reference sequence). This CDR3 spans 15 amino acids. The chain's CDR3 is CASSMGRGPTYEQYF. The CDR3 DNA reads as TGTGCCAGTAGTATGGGCAGGGGACCCACCTACGAGCAGTACTTC.

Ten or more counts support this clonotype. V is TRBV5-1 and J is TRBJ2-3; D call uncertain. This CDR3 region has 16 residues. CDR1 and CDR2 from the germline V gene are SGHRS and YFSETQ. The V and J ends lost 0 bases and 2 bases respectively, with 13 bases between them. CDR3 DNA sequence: TGCGCCAGCAGCTTGGTTCCTAGTTCCTTCACAGATACGCAGTATTTT. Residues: CASSLVPSSFTDTQYF.

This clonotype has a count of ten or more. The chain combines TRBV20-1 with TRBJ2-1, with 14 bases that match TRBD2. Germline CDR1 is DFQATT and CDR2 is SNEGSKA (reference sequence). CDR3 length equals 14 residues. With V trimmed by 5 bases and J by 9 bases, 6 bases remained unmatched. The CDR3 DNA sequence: TGCAGTGCTCCGGGACTAGCGGGAGTCGGTGAGCAGTTCTTC. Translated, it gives CSAPGLAGVGEQFF.

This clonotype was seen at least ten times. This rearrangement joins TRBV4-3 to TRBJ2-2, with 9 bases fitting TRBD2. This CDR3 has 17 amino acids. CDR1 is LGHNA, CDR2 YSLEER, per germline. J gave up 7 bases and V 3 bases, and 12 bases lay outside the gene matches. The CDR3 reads CASSQTSGRTLGGELFF. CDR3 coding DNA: TGCGCCAGCAGCCAGACAAGCGGGAGGACCCTCGGCGGGGAGCTGTTTTTT.

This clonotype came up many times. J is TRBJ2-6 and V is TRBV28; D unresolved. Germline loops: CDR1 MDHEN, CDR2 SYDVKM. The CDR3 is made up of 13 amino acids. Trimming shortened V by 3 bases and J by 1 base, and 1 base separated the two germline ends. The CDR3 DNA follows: TGTGCCAGCAGTTTTTCTGGGGCCAACGTCCTGACTTTC. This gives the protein CASSFSGANVLTF.

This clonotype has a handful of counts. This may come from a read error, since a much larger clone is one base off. The DNA for the CDR3 is TGCAGGGACGGAACAGAGAACACCGGGGAGCTGTTTTTT. It specifies CRDGTENTGELFF. The chain combines TRBV20-1 with TRBJ2-2; no clear D gene. Germline V gene data show CDR1 as DFQATT and CDR2 as SNEGSKA (reference sequence). The CDR3 loop spans 13 amino acids.

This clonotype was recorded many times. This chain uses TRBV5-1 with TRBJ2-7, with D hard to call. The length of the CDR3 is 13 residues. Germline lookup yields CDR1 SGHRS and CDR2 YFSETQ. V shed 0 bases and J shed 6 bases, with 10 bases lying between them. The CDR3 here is CASSLDSATEQYF. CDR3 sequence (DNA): TGCGCCAGCAGCTTGGACTCCGCCACCGAGCAGTACTTC.

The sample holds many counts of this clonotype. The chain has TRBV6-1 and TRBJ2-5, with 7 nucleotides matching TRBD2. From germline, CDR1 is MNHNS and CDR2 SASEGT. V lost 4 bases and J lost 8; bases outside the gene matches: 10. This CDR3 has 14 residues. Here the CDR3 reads CASSVLADSETQYF. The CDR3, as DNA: TGTGCCAGCAGTGTTCTAGCGGACTCGGAAACCCAGTACTTC.

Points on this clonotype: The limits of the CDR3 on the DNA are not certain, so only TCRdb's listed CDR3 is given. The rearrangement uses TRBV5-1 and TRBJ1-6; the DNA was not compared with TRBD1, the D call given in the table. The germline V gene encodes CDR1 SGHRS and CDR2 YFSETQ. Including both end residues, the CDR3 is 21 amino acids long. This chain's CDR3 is CASSFYICSATTGTDNSPLHF.

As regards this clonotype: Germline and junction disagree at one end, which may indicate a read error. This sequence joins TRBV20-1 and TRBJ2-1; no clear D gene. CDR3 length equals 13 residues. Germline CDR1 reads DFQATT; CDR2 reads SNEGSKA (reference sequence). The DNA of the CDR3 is TGCAGTGCTGGAGACGGACCATACAATGAGCAGTTCTTC. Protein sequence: CSAGDGPYNEQFF.

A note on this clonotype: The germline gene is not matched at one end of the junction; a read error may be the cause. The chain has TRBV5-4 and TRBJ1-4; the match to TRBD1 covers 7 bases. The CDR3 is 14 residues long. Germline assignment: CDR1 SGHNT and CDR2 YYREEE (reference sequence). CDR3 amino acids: CAAGTASTNETLFF. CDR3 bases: TGTGCCGCGGGGACAGCCTCAACTAATGAAACACTGTTTTTT.

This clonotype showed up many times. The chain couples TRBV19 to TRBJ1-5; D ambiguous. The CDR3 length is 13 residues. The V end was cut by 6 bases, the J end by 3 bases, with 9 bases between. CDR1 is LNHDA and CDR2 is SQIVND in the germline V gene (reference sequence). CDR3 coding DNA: TGTGCCAGTAGCCCTGTACACAATCAGCCCCAGCATTTT. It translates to CASSPVHNQPQHF.

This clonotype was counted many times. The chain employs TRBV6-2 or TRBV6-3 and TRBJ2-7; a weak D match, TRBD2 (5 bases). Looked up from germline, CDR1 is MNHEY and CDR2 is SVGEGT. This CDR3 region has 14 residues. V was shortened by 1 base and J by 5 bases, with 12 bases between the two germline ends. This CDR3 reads CASSYFTELDEQYF. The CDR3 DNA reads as TGTGCCAGCAGTTACTTCACCGAACTAGACGAGCAGTACTTC.

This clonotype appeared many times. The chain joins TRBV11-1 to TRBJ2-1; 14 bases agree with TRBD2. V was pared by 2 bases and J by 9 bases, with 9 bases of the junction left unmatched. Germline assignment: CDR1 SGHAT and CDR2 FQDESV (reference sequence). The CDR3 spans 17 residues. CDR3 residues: CASSLLGGTSGSGEQFF. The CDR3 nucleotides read TGTGCCAGCAGCTTACTGGGCGGGACTAGCGGGAGCGGTGAGCAGTTCTTC.

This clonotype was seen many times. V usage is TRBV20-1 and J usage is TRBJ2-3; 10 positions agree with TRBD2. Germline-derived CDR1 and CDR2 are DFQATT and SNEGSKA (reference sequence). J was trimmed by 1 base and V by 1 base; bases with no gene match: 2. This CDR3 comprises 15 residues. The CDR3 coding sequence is TGCAGTGCTAGAGTTGGGACTAGCGGCACAGATACGCAGTATTTT. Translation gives CSARVGTSGTDTQYF.

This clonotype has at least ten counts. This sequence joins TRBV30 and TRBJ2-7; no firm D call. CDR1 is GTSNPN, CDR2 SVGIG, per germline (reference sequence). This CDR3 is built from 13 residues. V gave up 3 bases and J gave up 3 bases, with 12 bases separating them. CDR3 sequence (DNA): TGTGCCTGGAGGTCTCAAAAGAACTACGAGCAGTACTTC. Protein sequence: CAWRSQKNYEQYF.

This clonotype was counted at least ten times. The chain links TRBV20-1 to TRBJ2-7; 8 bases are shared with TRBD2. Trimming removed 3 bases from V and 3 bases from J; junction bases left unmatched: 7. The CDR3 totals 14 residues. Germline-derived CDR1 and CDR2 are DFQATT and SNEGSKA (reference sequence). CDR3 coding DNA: TGCAGTGCTAGGGCTAGCGGGTACTACTACGAGCAGTACTTC. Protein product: CSARASGYYYEQYF.